The 21 T cell receptor beta chains below were found in one sample sequenced in a study of T cells in tuberculosis. Produced via immunoSEQ multiplex PCR; TCRdb's table is partial and in-frame only. The sample comprises some 31,000 clones, 90% to 95% of which are singletons, and 2.2% rests with the top ten. Sequences were obtained from PBMCs. The receptors stem from a donor aged 10-29 years with latent tuberculosis or without tuberculosis infection.

Notes on this clone: An end of the junction does not agree with germline; a read error may underlie this. In the same sample, other DNA sequences code for this CDR3. The chain recombines TRBV9 with TRBJ2-7, with D maybe TRBD1 (6 bases). Germline CDR1 SGDLS, CDR2 YYNGEE. This CDR3 region has 13 residues. In DNA, the CDR3 is TGCGCCAGCAGCGCCGGGACACCCTACGAGCAGTACTTC. Protein product: CASSAGTPYEQYF.

This clone has just a few counts. V is TRBV28 and J is TRBJ1-2; D might be TRBD1 (5 bases). Trimming removed 8 bases at V and 2 bases at J, with 15 bases between. CDR3 length: 14 amino acids. Germline assignment: CDR1 MDHEN and CDR2 SYDVKM. The CDR3 here is CASLPGRANYGYTF. In DNA form, the CDR3 reads TGTGCCAGCCTCCCGGGCAGGGCCAACTATGGCTACACCTTC.

V usage is TRBV4-1 and J usage is TRBJ2-3; a possible D gene is TRBD1 (7 bases). This CDR3 spans 14 amino acids. Trimming removed 4 bases at V and 4 bases at J, with 12 bases between. The germline gives CDR1 MGHRA, CDR2 YSYEKL. CDR3 DNA: TGCGCCAGCAGCCCCGACAGGGAGGCAGATACGCAGTATTTT. It is translated as CASSPDREADTQYF.

This chain uses TRBV28 with TRBJ2-1, with 7 bases that match TRBD1. This CDR3 region has 13 residues. The germline gives CDR1 MDHEN, CDR2 SYDVKM. J was trimmed by 4 bases and V by 11 bases; bases with no gene match: 8. As DNA, the CDR3 is TGTGCCTCAGGCAGGGGGAGTTACAATGAGCAGTTCTTC. It is translated as CASGRGSYNEQFF.

The chain combines TRBV7-8 with TRBJ2-5; no clear D gene. Germline V gives CDR1 SGHVS, CDR2 FQNEAQ. The CDR3 length is 15 residues. V lost 5 bases and J 1 base, leaving 14 bases between the germline ends. The CDR3 sequence: CASSPRPQIQETQYF. CDR3 in DNA: TGTGCCAGCAGCCCGCGGCCCCAGATCCAAGAGACCCAGTACTTC. The full variable domain, in which reference TRBV7-8 and TRBJ2-5 provide the parts outside the CDR3, is GAGVSQSPRYKVAKRGQDVALRCDPISGHVSLFWYQQALGQGPEFLTYFQNEAQLDKSGLPSDRFFAERPEGSVSTLKIQRTQQEDSAVYLCASSPRPQIQETQYFGPGTRLLVL.

This chain joins TRBV5-1 and TRBJ2-7, with a possible D match to TRBD1 (6 bases). The CDR3 length is 14 residues. V was cut by 0 bases and J by 4 bases, with 11 bases left in between. Germline V lookup: CDR1 SGHRS, CDR2 YFSETQ. CDR3 loop: CASSLARGRYEQYF. CDR3 DNA sequence: TGCGCCAGCAGCTTGGCCAGGGGTCGTTACGAGCAGTACTTC.

The V and J genes are TRBV6-5 and TRBJ1-5; 9 bases agree with TRBD1. Per the germline V gene, CDR1 is MNHEY and CDR2 is SVGAGI. CDR3 length: 15 residues. V lost 5 bases, J lost 7 bases, and 9 bases stayed unmatched. For the CDR3, the DNA is TGTGCCAGCAGTGCGGATGGACAGGGGAGACAGCCCCAGCATTTT. Translation gives CASSADGQGRQPQHF.

V is TRBV19 and J is TRBJ1-2, with 8 bases lining up with TRBD1. V shed 2 bases and J 8 bases; nucleotides not matched to a gene: 4. CDR3 length: 13 residues. Germline assignment: CDR1 LNHDA and CDR2 SQIVND (reference sequence). CDR3: CASSIPGGRGYTF. The CDR3 DNA reads as TGTGCCAGTAGTATACCAGGGGGCCGCGGCTACACCTTC.

The chain carries TRBV28 and TRBJ1-2, with 12 bases identical to TRBD1. V gave up 8 bases and J gave up 6 bases; unmatched junction bases: 10. Per the germline V gene, CDR1 is MDHEN and CDR2 is SYDVKM. This CDR3 is built from 15 residues. The CDR3 loop reads CASVQSGTGGHGYTF. As DNA, the CDR3 is TGTGCCAGCGTCCAATCCGGGACAGGGGGCCATGGCTACACCTTC.

DNA for the CDR3: TGTGCCATCAGTGATCGGGCAGGGGGCGGCTACACCTTC. This translates into CAISDRAGGGYTF. The chain joins TRBV10-3 to TRBJ1-2, with 8 bases fitting TRBD1. Germline CDR1 and CDR2: ENHRY and SYGVKD. The CDR3 loop spans 13 amino acids. The junction had 5 bases not matched to a gene; V was cut back by 3 bases and J by 8 bases.

The gene calls are TRBV11-3 and TRBJ1-1, with D perhaps matching TRBD1 (5 bases). V was pared by 0 bases and J by 1 base, with 12 bases between. Germline V CDR1 and CDR2: SGHNT, YENEEA. The length of the CDR3 is 16 residues. The DNA of the CDR3 is TGTGCCAGCAGCTTAGAAGGTCGGGGGGAGAACACTGAAGCTTTCTTT. This sequence encodes CASSLEGRGENTEAFF.

This chain joins TRBV10-3 and TRBJ1-1; the D gene is possibly TRBD1 (5 bases). This CDR3 spans 13 amino acids. Germline CDR1 is ENHRY and CDR2 is SYGVKD. The ends were cut back, 7 bases at V and 3 bases at J, with 12 bases in the middle. CDR3 region: CAITRQIHTEAFF. The CDR3 nucleotides are TGTGCCATCACTAGACAGATACACACTGAAGCTTTCTTT.

The chain recombines TRBV28 with TRBJ1-1; D is unclear. Germline V gives CDR1 MDHEN, CDR2 SYDVKM. This CDR3 is 12 amino acids long. V was clipped by 8 bases and J by 4 bases, with 11 bases between them. CDR3 DNA: TGTGCCAGCGACTTCCCGGGCACTGAAGCTTTCTTT. Amino acids: CASDFPGTEAFF.

CDR3 nucleotide sequence: TGCGCCAGCAGCTTGAGGGCCCCCGTCAGGGATACATCTGGGGCCAACGTCCTGACTTTC. Translating gives CASSLRAPVRDTSGANVLTF. The rearrangement uses TRBV5-1 and TRBJ2-6, with D perhaps matching TRBD1 (5 bases). This CDR3 is built from 20 residues. The V end was cut by 1 base, the J end by 1 base, with 21 bases between. Germline CDR1 SGHRS, CDR2 YFSETQ.

The chain links TRBV11-3 to TRBJ2-1; 8 nucleotides match TRBD1. The CDR3 has 14 residues. V shed 5 bases and J 3 bases; nucleotides not matched to a gene: 3. Germline-derived CDR1 and CDR2 are SGHNT and YENEEA. Here the CDR3 reads CASSRDRSYNEQFF. The CDR3, as DNA: TGTGCCAGCAGCCGGGACAGGAGCTACAATGAGCAGTTCTTC.

The chain links TRBV7-2 to TRBJ1-2, with D possibly TRBD1 on 5 matching bases. Per germline, CDR1 SGHTA and CDR2 FQGNSA. Trimming stripped 1 base from V and 4 bases from J, with 10 bases between. CDR3 length: 14 amino acids. DNA for the CDR3: TGTGCCAGCAGCTTAGAAATGGGGGGCTATGGCTACACCTTC. Its translation: CASSLEMGGYGYTF.

V gene TRBV7-9 combines with J gene TRBJ2-1; D not resolved. CDR3 length: 11 residues. The germline V gene encodes CDR1 SEHNR and CDR2 FQNEAQ (reference sequence). V lost 4 bases and J 10 bases, leaving 8 bases between the germline ends. The CDR3 loop reads CASSSVSEQFF. For the CDR3, the DNA is TGTGCCAGCAGCTCAGTTAGCGAGCAGTTCTTC.

The chain links TRBV7-6 to TRBJ2-3; TRBD1 matches at 9 bases. CDR3 length: 17 residues. J gave up 1 base and V 6 bases, and 11 bases lay outside the gene matches. Germline assignment: CDR1 SGHVS and CDR2 FNYEAQ. DNA for the CDR3: TGTGCCAGCAGATCAGGGGGCTGGACAGGGGGCACAGATACGCAGTATTTT. The encoded protein is CASRSGGWTGGTDTQYF.

The rearrangement links TRBV10-2 to TRBJ2-7; TRBD2 matches at 8 bases. The CDR3 sequence is 15 residues long. Germline CDR1 is WSHSY and CDR2 is SAAADI. Trimming at V came to 3 bases and at J to 2 bases, leaving 6 bases not matched to a gene. The chain's CDR3 is CASSDSRLAPYEQYF. Written as DNA, the CDR3 is TGCGCCAGCAGTGATTCCCGACTAGCGCCCTACGAGCAGTACTTC.

The table lists this clone with a count of one. The chain recombines TRBV5-1 with TRBJ1-5, with 9 bases lining up with TRBD1. With 0 bases clipped from V and 6 bases from J, the junction kept 7 bases outside the gene matches. This CDR3 region has 16 residues. From germline, CDR1 is SGHRS and CDR2 YFSETQ. In nucleotides, the CDR3 is TGCGCCAGCAGCTTGGGGCCGGACAGGGGAAGTCAGCCCCAGCATTTT. Its protein product is CASSLGPDRGSQPQHF.

J is TRBJ2-3 and V is TRBV5-4; 11 nucleotides match TRBD2. J was trimmed by 4 bases and V by 4 bases; bases with no gene match: 8. The CDR3 consists of 16 residues. Germline V gene lookup returns CDR1 SGHNT and CDR2 YYREEE (reference sequence). CDR3 sequence (DNA): TGTGCCAGCAGCATAGCTAGCGGGAGGAGGGCAGATACGCAGTATTTT. Protein product: CASSIASGRRADTQYF. Based on the CDR3 plus reference TRBV5-4 and TRBJ2-3, the full variable domain is ETGVTQSPTHLIKTRGQQVTLRCSSQSGHNTVSWYQQALGQGPQFIFQYYREEENGRGNFPPRFSGLQFPNYSSELNVNALELDDSALYLCASSIASGRRADTQYFGPGTRLTVL.